The 29 T cell receptor beta chains given below trace back to one sample, sequenced in a study of blood T cell repertoires in COVID-19. Profiled with immunoSEQ multiplex PCR; TCRdb holds only in-frame clones, not every one. The sample carries some 40,000 clones, approximately 90% recorded once. The sample taken for sequencing was peripheral blood. The receptors come from a man aged 50 to 60 with active COVID-19.

V usage is TRBV5-5 and J usage is TRBJ2-1; 13 bases are a match to TRBD2. The V gene end was trimmed by 6 bases and the J gene end by 2 bases; junction bases not matched to a gene: 8. Germline CDR1 SGHKS, CDR2 YYEKEE (reference sequence). This CDR3 comprises 17 residues. DNA of the CDR3: TGTGCCAGCAAGGGACTAGCGGGGCAATTGACCTACAATGAGCAGTTCTTC. Translation gives CASKGLAGQLTYNEQFF.

DNA of the CDR3: TGTGCCAGTAGTGCTCAGTCACAGGGACACTATGGCTACACCTTC. Amino acid sequence: CASSAQSQGHYGYTF. V gene TRBV19 combines with J gene TRBJ1-2; TRBD1 is a possible D gene (6 bases). The V gene's germline CDR1 is LNHDA and CDR2 SQIVND (reference sequence). CDR3 length: 15 amino acids. The V gene lost 5 bases and the J gene lost 3 bases, with 16 bases spanning the gap. The full variable domain, with the rest looked up from reference TRBV19 and TRBJ1-2, is DGGITQSPKYLFRKEGQNVTLSCEQNLNHDAMYWYRQDPGQGLRLIYYSQIVNDFQKGDIAEGYSVSREKKESFPLTVTSAQKNPTAFYLCASSAQSQGHYGYTFGSGTRLTVV.

V usage is TRBV12-3 or TRBV12-4 and J usage is TRBJ1-4; 7 nucleotides line up with TRBD1. Germline trimming cut 6 bases from V and 5 bases from J; bases unmatched to any gene: 3. This CDR3 has 13 residues. CDR3 region: CASSTGQNEKLFF. The CDR3 DNA is TGTGCCAGCAGCACGGGACAGAATGAAAAACTGTTTTTT.

The rearrangement links TRBV7-9 to TRBJ2-3; tentative D call: TRBD1 (5 bases). Between the trimmed V and J ends, which lost 11 bases and 2 bases, there was a span of 11 bases. There are 12 residues in the CDR3. Germline lookup yields CDR1 SEHNR and CDR2 FQNEAQ (reference sequence). The CDR3 sequence: CAVTGYTDTQYF. DNA of the CDR3: TGTGCCGTAACAGGATACACAGATACGCAGTATTTT.

The J gene is TRBJ2-5, the V gene TRBV30, with 11 bases identical to TRBD1. V trimming: 8 bases; J trimming: 1 base; junction bases outside the gene matches: 6. Germline V gene data show CDR1 as GTSNPN and CDR2 as SVGIG (reference sequence). This CDR3 has 14 amino acids. CDR3 loop: CASRDRGTQETQYF. CDR3 DNA sequence: TGTGCCAGCCGGGACAGGGGGACCCAAGAGACCCAGTACTTC. Based on the CDR3 plus reference TRBV30 and TRBJ2-5, the full variable domain is SQTIHQWPATLVQPVGSPLSLECTVEGTSNPNLYWYRQAAGRGLQLLFYSVGIGQISSEVPQNLSASRPQDRQFILSSKKLLLSDSGFYLCASRDRGTQETQYFGPGTRLLVL.

The rearrangement links TRBV10-3 to TRBJ1-1, with no clear D. Germline assignment: CDR1 ENHRY and CDR2 SYGVKD. This CDR3 has 15 amino acids. The V end lost 0 bases, the J end lost 2 bases, and 10 bases lay between the germline ends. CDR3 DNA: TGTGCCATCAGTGAGTCAGAGGGCGGTAACACTGAAGCTTTCTTT. Encoded protein: CAISESEGGNTEAFF.

V is TRBV4-1 and J is TRBJ1-5; tentative D call: TRBD1 (5 bases). Trimming stripped 4 bases from V and 4 bases from J, with 17 bases between. Per the germline V gene, CDR1 is MGHRA and CDR2 is YSYEKL. The CDR3 is 16 residues long. CDR3 region: CASSRRVGGLNQPQHF. The CDR3 bases are TGCGCCAGCAGCCGCAGGGTGGGAGGGTTGAATCAGCCCCAGCATTTT.

V and J are TRBV18 and TRBJ1-2; 9 positions agree with TRBD1. V shed 1 base, J shed 8 bases, and the junction held 5 bases outside the gene matches. Per germline, CDR1 KGHSH and CDR2 LQKENI. There are 14 residues in the CDR3. The CDR3 region is CASSPQQGARGYTF. The DNA of the CDR3 is TGTGCCAGCTCACCACAACAGGGGGCGAGAGGCTACACCTTC.

The chain joins TRBV4-1 to TRBJ1-5; D gene ambiguous. The CDR3 sequence is 15 residues long. V lost 5 bases to trimming and J lost 7 bases, with 18 bases between them. CDR1 and CDR2 from the germline V gene are MGHRA and YSYEKL. The CDR3 nucleotides are TGCGCCAGCAGCACCGGCGAGGGAATCATCCAGCCCCAGCATTTT. It yields the protein CASSTGEGIIQPQHF.

The chain couples TRBV12-2 to TRBJ1-2; TRBD1 reflects the table's D call only, with no check against the DNA. TRBV12-2 is shown as a pseudogene. This CDR3 has 15 amino acids. DNA for the CDR3: TGTGCAAGTCCCCCCGGCGGGACAGGGTCCTTTGGCTACACCTTC. Translation gives CASPPGGTGSFGYTF.

This clone was counted once. The rearrangement uses TRBV7-9 and TRBJ1-1; D is unresolved. CDR1 is SEHNR, CDR2 FQNEAQ, per germline (reference sequence). The length of the CDR3 is 13 residues. The germline V and J ends were trimmed by 3 bases and 4 bases, with 9 bases remaining between them. CDR3 residues: CASSFGEATEAFF. As DNA, the CDR3 is TGTGCCAGCAGCTTCGGGGAGGCCACTGAAGCTTTCTTT.

The chain links TRBV15 to TRBJ1-4; no clear D gene. Trimming stripped 0 bases from V and 1 base from J, with 12 bases between. Germline V gene data show CDR1 as LNHNV and CDR2 as YYDKDF (reference sequence). The CDR3 sequence is 17 residues long. The CDR3 DNA is TGTGCCACCAGCAGAGATCCCTACAGCCTAACTAATGAAAAACTGTTTTTT. It specifies CATSRDPYSLTNEKLFF.

The table lists this clone with a count of one. The V gene is TRBV7-3, the J gene TRBJ2-5; a possible D gene is TRBD2 (6 bases). This CDR3 spans 14 amino acids. Germline V gives CDR1 SGHTA, CDR2 FQGTGA. The germline V and J ends were trimmed by 4 bases and 5 bases, with 14 bases remaining between them. Here the CDR3 reads CASSYGGKGETQYF. Written as DNA, the CDR3 is TGTGCCAGCAGCTACGGGGGAAAGGGGGAGACCCAGTACTTC.

CDR3: CASSSSGTYNEQFF. Here the CDR3 DNA reads TGTGCCAGCAGCTCCAGCGGGACCTACAATGAGCAGTTCTTC. The chain links TRBV7-9 to TRBJ2-1, with 7 bases matching TRBD2. With 4 bases clipped from V and 2 bases from J, the junction kept 2 bases outside the gene matches. CDR1 and CDR2 (germline): SEHNR, FQNEAQ (reference sequence). The CDR3 spans 14 residues.

This clone was detected only once. The V call is TRBV9, the J call TRBJ2-2; no reliable D call. Germline-derived CDR1 and CDR2 are SGDLS and YYNGEE. The CDR3 contains 11 residues. Trimming shortened V by 4 bases and J by 7 bases, and 5 bases separated the two germline ends. The CDR3 here is CASSFHGELFF. The CDR3 DNA sequence: TGTGCCAGCAGCTTCCACGGGGAGCTGTTTTTT.

V is TRBV6-5 and J is TRBJ2-5; 9 bases are shared with TRBD1. J gave up 2 bases and V 11 bases, and 6 bases lay outside the gene matches. The CDR3 is 13 residues long. Germline loops: CDR1 MNHEY, CDR2 SVGAGI. CDR3 in DNA: TGTGCCTCCCAGGGGACAGGGCAAGAGACCCAGTACTTC. It codes for CASQGTGQETQYF.

The genes are TRBV5-6 and TRBJ2-3; D may be TRBD2 (6 bases). Germline CDR1 is SGHDT and CDR2 is YYEEEE. This CDR3 is 14 amino acids long. V gave up 3 bases and J gave up 5 bases, with 13 bases separating them. The chain's CDR3 is CASSSARRGDTQYF. The CDR3 DNA reads TGTGCCAGCAGCTCCGCGAGGCGGGGAGATACGCAGTATTTT.

This clone was detected once. The chain links TRBV15 to TRBJ2-5; 10 bases agree with TRBD1. This CDR3 contains 16 residues. Germline CDR1 and CDR2: LNHNV and YYDKDF (reference sequence). V dropped 0 bases and J dropped 7; count of bases not matched to a gene: 8. CDR3 nucleotides: TGTGCCACCAGCAGAGATAGGGGACAGGGGCTGTCGACCCAGTACTTC. This sequence encodes CATSRDRGQGLSTQYF.

This clone appeared a single time. CDR3 nucleotide sequence: TGCGCCAGCGCGGGACAGGGGAACACCGGGGAGCTGTTTTTT. Translating gives CASAGQGNTGELFF. V and J are TRBV10-2 and TRBJ2-2, with 9 bases lining up with TRBD1. CDR1 is WSHSY and CDR2 is SAAADI in the germline V gene. The CDR3 has 14 amino acids. The junction had 2 bases not matched to a gene; V was cut back by 8 bases and J by 1 base.

The genes are TRBV2 and TRBJ1-6, with a tentative D call TRBD1 (5 bases). The CDR3 spans 15 residues. V gave up 6 bases and J gave up 8 bases, with 17 bases separating them. CDR1 and CDR2 from the germline V gene are SNHLY and FYNNEI. The CDR3 reads CASRQNGGPYSPLHF. The CDR3 nucleotides are TGTGCCAGCAGACAAAACGGGGGACCCTATTCACCCCTCCACTTT.

The chain is built from TRBV2 and TRBJ2-7, with 13 bases that match TRBD2. V shed 7 bases and J 3 bases; nucleotides not matched to a gene: 3. The CDR3 consists of 14 residues. Germline CDR1 is SNHLY and CDR2 is FYNNEI. The CDR3 coding sequence is TGTGCCAGCACTGGGACTAGCGGGGACTACGAGCAGTACTTC. Protein product: CASTGTSGDYEQYF.

The gene calls are TRBV29-1 and TRBJ2-3, with a tentative D call TRBD1 (7 bases). Trimming took 4 bases from V and 6 from J, leaving 11 bases between them. Germline CDR1 SQVTM, CDR2 ANQGSEA. CDR3 length: 12 amino acids. The CDR3 nucleotides read TGCAGCGTTGCAGGGGGAGGCGATACGCAGTATTTT. Translation gives CSVAGGGDTQYF.

The chain employs TRBV9 and TRBJ2-7, with TRBD1 matching 9 bases. This CDR3 is built from 14 residues. Germline CDR1 reads SGDLS; CDR2 reads YYNGEE. V lost 4 bases, J lost 1 base, and 3 bases stayed unmatched. This chain's CDR3 is CASSTGGESYEQYF. The DNA of the CDR3 is TGTGCCAGCAGCACAGGGGGCGAATCCTACGAGCAGTACTTC.

V gene TRBV24-1 combines with J gene TRBJ1-1; 8 bases are a match to TRBD1. Germline CDR1 and CDR2: KGHDR and SFDVKD. V was clipped by 3 bases and J by 1 base; unmatched bases: 3. The CDR3 is 15 amino acids. CDR3 protein: CATSDPGTGNTEAFF. As DNA, the CDR3 is TGTGCCACCAGTGATCCCGGGACAGGGAACACTGAAGCTTTCTTT.

The chain couples TRBV6-5 to TRBJ1-2; D is perhaps TRBD1 (6 bases). The CDR3 is 13 residues long. The germline CDR1 and CDR2 sequences are MNHEY and SVGAGI. V shed 6 bases and J shed 4 bases, with 12 bases lying between them. The CDR3 loop reads CASSVTGSYGYTF. The CDR3, as DNA: TGTGCCAGCAGCGTAACAGGGAGCTATGGCTACACCTTC.

J is TRBJ2-1 and V is TRBV5-1; the match to TRBD2 covers 8 bases. Germline V lookup: CDR1 SGHRS, CDR2 YFSETQ. Losses at the gene ends were 3 bases for V and 4 bases for J; bases not matched to a gene: 9. The CDR3 is made up of 16 amino acids. In nucleotides, the CDR3 is TGCGCCAGCAGCTCCGGACTAGCAGGGATATACAATGAGCAGTTCTTC. It is translated as CASSSGLAGIYNEQFF.

This clone has just one count. The V call is TRBV6-6, the J call TRBJ2-5; 12 nucleotides match TRBD2. Germline V gene sequence: CDR1 MNHNY, CDR2 SVGAGI (reference sequence). The J segment lost 5 bases and the V segment lost 6 bases, leaving 10 bases of the junction unmatched. CDR3 size: 16 residues. CDR3 coding DNA: TGTGCCAGCAGCCACCTAGCGGGAGGGCCGTCGGAGACCCAGTACTTC. It encodes CASSHLAGGPSETQYF.

The V call is TRBV2, the J call TRBJ2-5; a weak D match, TRBD2 (6 bases). The V gene lost 9 bases and the J gene lost 2 bases, with 13 bases spanning the gap. This CDR3 is built from 13 residues. The germline V gene has CDR1 SNHLY and CDR2 FYNNEI. The DNA of the CDR3 is TGTGCCAGTTGGGGGGAGTTACAAGAGACCCAGTACTTC. It codes for CASWGELQETQYF.

This chain joins TRBV18 and TRBJ2-7; TRBD2 aligns across 7 bases. V was pared by 2 bases and J by 7 bases, with 8 bases of the junction left unmatched. Germline assignment: CDR1 KGHSH and CDR2 LQKENI. The CDR3 runs 14 residues. CDR3 region: CASSPGRGTSEQYF. In nucleotides, the CDR3 is TGTGCCAGCTCACCAGGGAGGGGTACGTCGGAGCAGTACTTC.